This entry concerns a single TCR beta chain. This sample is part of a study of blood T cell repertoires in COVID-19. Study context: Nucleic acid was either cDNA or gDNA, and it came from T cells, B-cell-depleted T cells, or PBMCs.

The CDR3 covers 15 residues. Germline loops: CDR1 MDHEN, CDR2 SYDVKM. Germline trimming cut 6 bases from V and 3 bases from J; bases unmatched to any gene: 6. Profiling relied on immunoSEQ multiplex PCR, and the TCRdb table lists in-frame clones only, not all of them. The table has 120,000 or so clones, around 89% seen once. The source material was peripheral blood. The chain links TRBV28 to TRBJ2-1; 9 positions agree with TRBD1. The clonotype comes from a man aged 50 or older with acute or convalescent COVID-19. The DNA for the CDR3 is TGTGCCAGCAGCACCGGGACAGGGATCTACAATGAGCAGTTCTTC. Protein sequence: CASSTGTGIYNEQFF.